One sample yielded the 2 T cell receptor beta chains listed below, sequenced in a study of control samples from healthy donors and cancer patients. Some clones are missing from TCRdb's copy, which holds only in-frame ones; the method was immunoSEQ multiplex PCR. The sample carries tens of thousands of clones, around 81% recorded once. Sequenced: blood. The receptor source for this set is a man aged 25-45 years in good health.

V usage is TRBV7-2 and J usage is TRBJ2-2; 12 positions match TRBD2. CDR3 size: 18 residues. The germline V gene has CDR1 SGHTA and CDR2 FQGNSA. The ends lost 2 bases at V and 3 bases at J; junction bases unmatched: 7. In DNA form, the CDR3 reads TGTGCCAGCAGCTTACAGGCTAGCGGGGGGGCCCACACCGGGGAGCTGTTTTTT. Translated: CASSLQASGGAHTGELFF.

This clone was observed a handful of times. The chain uses TRBV11-2 and TRBJ2-3; 8 bases match TRBD1. There are 18 residues in the CDR3. J was trimmed by 2 bases and V by 1 base; bases with no gene match: 11. Germline CDR1 SGHAT, CDR2 FQNNGV. CDR3 in DNA: TGTGCCAGCAGCTTAGTCGGGAGTGGACAGGGCCTCACAGATACGCAGTATTTT. This gives the protein CASSLVGSGQGLTDTQYF.